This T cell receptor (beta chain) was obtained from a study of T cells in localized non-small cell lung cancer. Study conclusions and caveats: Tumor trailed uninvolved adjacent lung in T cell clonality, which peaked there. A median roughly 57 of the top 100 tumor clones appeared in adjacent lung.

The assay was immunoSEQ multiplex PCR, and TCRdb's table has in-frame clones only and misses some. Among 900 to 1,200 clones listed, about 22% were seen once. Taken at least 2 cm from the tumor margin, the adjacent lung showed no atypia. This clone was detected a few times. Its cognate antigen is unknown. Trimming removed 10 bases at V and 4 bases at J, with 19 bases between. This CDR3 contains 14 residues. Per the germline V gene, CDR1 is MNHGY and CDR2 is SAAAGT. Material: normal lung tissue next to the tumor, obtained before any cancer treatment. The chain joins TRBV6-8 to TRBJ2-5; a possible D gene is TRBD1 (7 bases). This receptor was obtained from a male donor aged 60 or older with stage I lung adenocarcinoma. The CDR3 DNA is TGTGCCATCAGGAACCAGGGGGGCGCAGAGACCCAGTACTTC. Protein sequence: CAIRNQGGAETQYF.